The rows below give T cell receptor beta chains drawn from one sample of a study of neurological immune-mediated disorders. Using its own MiXCR run on the 5' RACE reads, TCRdb lists one record per CDR3 protein. The table records about 50,000 distinct CDR3 sequences, around 17% of them present only once. The sample was PBMCs. The receptors here all came from a man between 60 and 75 years old in good health. CDR3s include the opening cysteine and the closing phenylalanine or tryptophan. A D gene is named only where the DNA matches it firmly. Some rows have no size entry. The others give once, few or many, or a class for an expanded clone.

d_gene	abundance	v_gene	j_gene	CDR3nt	CDR3aa
NA	many	TRBV5-1	TRBJ2-3	TGCGCCAGCAGCTTGGGGGTCCCCAGCACAGATACGCAGTATTTT	CASSLGVPSTDTQYF
NA	many	TRBV5-1	TRBJ2-3	TGCGCCAGCGCGGAAGGCTGGCAAGATACGCAGTATTTT	CASAEGWQDTQYF
TRBD2	many	TRBV7-2	TRBJ2-2	TGTGCCAGCAGCTTAGTAGTCGGCCTAGCGGGAGGTCACACCGGGGAGCTGTTTTTT	CASSLVVGLAGGHTGELFF
TRBD2	NA	TRBV24-1	TRBJ2-3	TGTGCCACCAGTCCCGGACTAGGTCGGGATACGCAGTATTTT	CATSPGLGRDTQYF
NA	many	TRBV20-1	TRBJ2-7	TGCAGTGCTAGACCCCCACGGTCGTACTACGAGCAGTACTTC	CSARPPRSYYEQYF
TRBD1	many	TRBV7-2	TRBJ1-6	TGTGCCAGCAGCTTAGCCCAAGGACAGGCTTATTCACCCCTCCACTTT	CASSLAQGQAYSPLHF
NA	many	TRBV10-3	TRBJ2-2	TGTGCCAGCGGAGGTTCGGGGAACACCGGGGAGCTGTTTTTT	CASGGSGNTGELFF
TRBD1	many	TRBV7-2	TRBJ1-1	TGTGCCAGCAGCTTAAGGACAGGGGGCTTCATGAACACTGAAGCTTTCTTT	CASSLRTGGFMNTEAFF
NA	NA	TRBV4-3	TRBJ2-1	TGCGCCAGCAGCCAAGCCTACTCAGGGGTTGGGGTTTACAATGAGCAGTTCTTC	CASSQAYSGVGVYNEQFF
TRBD1	many	TRBV5-5	TRBJ2-2	TGTGCCAGCAGCGGCGGACAGGGGATTAGCGCCGGGGAGCTGTTTTTT	CASSGGQGISAGELFF
NA	many	TRBV7-2	TRBJ2-5	TGTGCCAGCAGCTTAGACCAGGGGCCAGAGACCCAGTACTTC	CASSLDQGPETQYF
NA	many	TRBV20-1	TRBJ2-7	TGCAGTGCTGGATACGAGCAGTACTTC	CSAGYEQYF
NA	many	TRBV7-2	TRBJ2-2	TGTGCCAGCAGCTATCTGAACACCGGGGAGCTGTTTTTT	CASSYLNTGELFF
NA	many	TRBV7-2	TRBJ2-7	TGTGCCAGCAGCTTCGCTCCCCCTGGCGAGCAGTACTTC	CASSFAPPGEQYF
NA	many	TRBV7-2	TRBJ1-2	TGTGCCAGCAGCTTTAGCAAGAACTATGGCTACACCTTC	CASSFSKNYGYTF
NA	NA	TRBV12-3/TRBV12-4	TRBJ1-5	TGTGCCAGCAGAAGGACCCAGCCAGGGGAAAGCAATCAGCCCCAGCATTTT	CASRRTQPGESNQPQHF
NA	many	TRBV7-2	TRBJ2-7	TGTGCCAGCAGCGACCTGAGCGGGTACGAGCAGTACTTC	CASSDLSGYEQYF
NA	many	TRBV5-1	TRBJ2-7	TGCGCCAGCAGCTTGGGGGCGCGTTCCTACGAGCAGTACTTC	CASSLGARSYEQYF